These T cell receptor beta chains were read from a single sample in a study of T cell responses to AZD1222 COVID-19 vaccine. Produced via immunoSEQ multiplex PCR; TCRdb's table is partial and in-frame only. The sample records 95,000 to 150,000 clones, over 75% being singletons. The sample consisted of peripheral blood, taken on day 0 of AZD1222 vaccination. These receptors were collected from an adult in good health. Both conserved end residues are part of each CDR3. A D gene is named only where the DNA matches it firmly. Size is omitted from some rows. Given values are once, few, many or a class for expanded clones.

>NA|NA|TRBV11-2|TRBJ1-2
TGTGCCAGCAGCTTTAAGGGGCGTGGCTACACCTTC
CASSFKGRGYTF
>NA|NA|TRBV18|TRBJ1-1
TGTGCCAGCTCCAAAAACGTCGGGGGGTGGACTGAAGCTTTCTTT
CASSKNVGGWTEAFF
>NA|once|TRBV7-8|TRBJ1-1
TGTGCCAGCAGCTTAGCTGGGGCAGGGAACAGACCAATGAACACTGAAGCTTTCTTT
CASSLAGAGNRPMNTEAFF
>TRBD2|NA|TRBV5-1|TRBJ2-5
TGCGCCAGCAGCTTGGCGGGGACTAGCGGGGGAGGATACCAAGAGACCCAGTACTTC
CASSLAGTSGGGYQETQYF
>NA|NA|TRBV27|TRBJ2-3
TGTGCCAGCAGTTTTTCACTAGAGGATGTGGAGGCAGATACGCAGTATTTT
CASSFSLEDVEADTQYF
>TRBD1|NA|TRBV6-1|TRBJ2-5
TGTGCCAGCAGTGAAACGGACAGGTACCAAGAGACCCAGTACTTC
CASSETDRYQETQYF
>NA|NA|TRBV6-5|TRBJ1-1
TGTGCCAGCAGTTACTCGTCCAGGGCAAACACTGAAGCTTTCTTT
CASSYSSRANTEAFF
>NA|NA|TRBV6-6|TRBJ1-2
TGTGCCAGCAGTCCGTTACAGGGCGAATATGGCTACACCTTC
CASSPLQGEYGYTF
>NA|NA|TRBV11-2|TRBJ1-6
TGTGCCAGCAGCACCAGGGGAGACGCCTATAATTCACCCCTCCACTTT
CASSTRGDAYNSPLHF
>NA|NA|TRBV19|TRBJ1-2
TGTGCCAGTAGTATGCCCAGTGGGGGAAACTATGGCTACACCTTC
CASSMPSGGNYGYTF
>NA|NA|TRBV7-9|TRBJ2-7
TGTGCCACCAGGGGGGGTAACTCCTACGAGCAGTACTTC
CATRGGNSYEQYF
>NA|NA|TRBV28|TRBJ1-2
TGTGCCAGCCGTTTGGGGGGTGACTACACCTTC
CASRLGGDYTF
>TRBD2|NA|TRBV27|TRBJ2-3
TGTGCCAGCAGTTTAGTACTAGCGGGAGGCCCCACAGATACGCAGTATTTT
CASSLVLAGGPTDTQYF
>NA|NA|TRBV6-2/TRBV6-3|TRBJ2-7
TGTGCCAGCAGTTACAGGGGATTACTTTACGAGCAGTACTTC
CASSYRGLLYEQYF
>NA|NA|TRBV4-3|TRBJ2-1
TGCGCCAGCAGCCAACTCCCGCCTCCCCGAGACAATGAGCAGTTCTTC
CASSQLPPPRDNEQFF
>NA|NA|TRBV10-3|TRBJ1-5
TGTGCCATCAGAGGAGTAAATCAGCCCCAGCATTTT
CAIRGVNQPQHF
>NA|NA|TRBV14|TRBJ2-5
TGTGCCAGCAGCCAGCGGGGAAGGGAGACCCAGTACTTC
CASSQRGRETQYF
>NA|NA|TRBV3-1/TRBV3-2|TRBJ1-1
TGTGCCAGCAGCCAAGTGGGTAGGTATGAAGCTTTCTTT
CASSQVGRYEAFF